This passage covers 16 T cell receptor beta chains from one sample sequenced in a study of blood T cell repertoires in COVID-19. Only in-frame clones appear in the TCRdb table, and some are missing; sequencing was by immunoSEQ multiplex PCR. The profile shows under 30,000 clones, about 90% of them singletons. Source material: peripheral blood. The receptors shown here come from a man in his forties or fifties with active COVID-19.

The chain is built from TRBV6-4 and TRBJ2-3; D unclear. Germline CDR1 is MRHNA and CDR2 is SNTAGT. Trimming left V 3 bases short and J 2 bases short, with 3 bases between. This CDR3 has 12 amino acids. The CDR3 region is CASSDNTDTQYF. Here the CDR3 DNA reads TGTGCCAGCAGTGATAACACAGATACGCAGTATTTT.

This chain uses TRBV19 with TRBJ1-2; TRBD1 might be the D (5 bases). Germline CDR1 is LNHDA and CDR2 is SQIVND (reference sequence). The CDR3 has 12 residues. V lost 5 bases to trimming and J lost 4 bases, with 8 bases between them. CDR3 loop: CASSGGGYGYTF. The CDR3 DNA sequence: TGTGCCAGTAGTGGGGGAGGCTATGGCTACACCTTC.

V usage is TRBV5-1 and J usage is TRBJ2-5; D perhaps matches TRBD2 (6 bases). Germline loops: CDR1 SGHRS, CDR2 YFSETQ. The CDR3 is made up of 14 amino acids. Trimming took off 2 bases at V and 1 base at J, with 9 bases between the two ends. Here the CDR3 reads CASSFGGAQETQYF. DNA for the CDR3: TGCGCCAGCAGCTTCGGGGGAGCCCAAGAGACCCAGTACTTC.

The CDR3 sequence: CATSRPDRGGTNEKLFF. In DNA form, the CDR3 reads TGTGCCACCAGCAGACCGGACAGGGGAGGAACTAATGAAAAACTGTTTTTT. The chain combines TRBV15 with TRBJ1-4; 9 positions agree with TRBD1. The CDR3 sequence is 17 residues long. The germline gives CDR1 LNHNV, CDR2 YYDKDF (reference sequence). V trimming: 2 bases; J trimming: 1 base; junction bases outside the gene matches: 5.

The chain employs TRBV4-1 and TRBJ2-1; the D is unclear. The CDR3 has 14 amino acids. With 1 base removed from V and 7 bases from J, the gap between germline ends came to 11 bases. Germline assignment: CDR1 MGHRA and CDR2 YSYEKL. The CDR3 protein is CASSQGFAANEQFF. In nucleotides, the CDR3 is TGCGCCAGCAGCCAAGGTTTTGCGGCTAATGAGCAGTTCTTC.

This chain uses TRBV30 with TRBJ1-3, with 8 bases identical to TRBD1. The CDR3 has 13 amino acids. Losses at the gene ends were 3 bases for V and 9 bases for J; bases not matched to a gene: 7. Germline V gene data show CDR1 as GTSNPN and CDR2 as SVGIG (reference sequence). The chain's CDR3 is CAWRPGGAGTIYF. The DNA of the CDR3 is TGTGCCTGGAGGCCAGGGGGCGCGGGCACCATATATTTT.

V is TRBV19 and J is TRBJ2-7; D possibly corresponds to TRBD2 (6 bases). Per the germline V gene, CDR1 is LNHDA and CDR2 is SQIVND (reference sequence). Deletions cut 5 bases from V and 2 bases from J, with 7 bases between. This CDR3 is 12 amino acids long. CDR3 sequence: CASSRGTYEQYF. The DNA of the CDR3 is TGTGCCAGTAGTCGGGGGACCTACGAGCAGTACTTC.

This clone was found a few times. This chain connects TRBV6-4 to TRBJ2-2; 7 bases line up with TRBD1. The CDR3 totals 15 residues. Germline assignment: CDR1 MRHNA and CDR2 SNTAGT. With V trimmed by 6 bases and J by 4 bases, 8 bases remained unmatched. CDR3 nucleotide sequence: TGTGCCAGCAGCCCCGGACAGGACGGCACCGGGGAGCTGTTTTTT. Its translation: CASSPGQDGTGELFF.

This clone was seen a few times. The rearrangement joins TRBV2 to TRBJ1-5; TRBD1 matches at 8 bases. Germline CDR1 SNHLY, CDR2 FYNNEI. With V trimmed by 5 bases and J by 4 bases, 4 bases remained unmatched. This CDR3 has 14 residues. The CDR3 DNA follows: TGTGCCAGCAGTAGGACAGGGTTAAATCAGCCCCAGCATTTT. Protein product: CASSRTGLNQPQHF.

This clone is a singleton in its sample. V and J are TRBV5-8 and TRBJ2-5; 7 positions agree with TRBD2. The germline CDR1 and CDR2 sequences are SGHTS and YDEGEE. The J segment lost 0 bases and the V segment lost 6 bases, leaving 5 bases of the junction unmatched. This CDR3 is built from 14 residues. The CDR3 here is CASTETSDQETQYF. CDR3 DNA sequence: TGTGCCAGCACCGAAACTAGCGACCAAGAGACCCAGTACTTC.

This rearrangement joins TRBV6-5 to TRBJ1-4; 7 positions match TRBD1. From germline, CDR1 is MNHEY and CDR2 SVGAGI. This CDR3 is built from 13 residues. The V gene end was trimmed by 6 bases and the J gene end by 6 bases; junction bases not matched to a gene: 4. The CDR3 loop reads CASSNRGYEKLFF. In DNA, the CDR3 is TGTGCCAGCAGCAACAGGGGTTATGAAAAACTGTTTTTT.

This chain uses TRBV5-4 with TRBJ2-7, with 10 bases matching TRBD2. The CDR3 extends over 17 amino acids. Trimming at V came to 4 bases and at J to 2 bases, leaving 12 bases not matched to a gene. Germline V gene data show CDR1 as SGHNT and CDR2 as YYREEE (reference sequence). The CDR3 nucleotides are TGTGCCAGCAGCGCAGGGATAGCGGGAGGTCTGCCCTACGAGCAGTACTTC. Translation: CASSAGIAGGLPYEQYF.

The chain links TRBV9 to TRBJ1-2, with D possibly being TRBD1 (5 bases). The V end was cut by 4 bases, the J end by 0 bases, with 7 bases between. The CDR3 has 13 residues. Germline values: CDR1 SGDLS, CDR2 YYNGEE. CDR3 in DNA: TGTGCCAGCAGCACAGGCTCTAACTATGGCTACACCTTC. Translated: CASSTGSNYGYTF.

J is TRBJ2-1 and V is TRBV7-9; D may be TRBD1 (5 bases). The ends were cut back, 5 bases at V and 0 bases at J, with 17 bases in the middle. Germline-derived CDR1 and CDR2 are SEHNR and FQNEAQ (reference sequence). The CDR3 extends over 17 amino acids. The CDR3 DNA reads as TGTGCCAGCAGCCCCAAGGGGTGGCTTCGCTCCTACAATGAGCAGTTCTTC. It is translated as CASSPKGWLRSYNEQFF.

This chain uses TRBV21-1 with TRBJ2-5; the table gives TRBD1 as D, unverified against the DNA. TRBV21-1 corresponds to a pseudogene. The CDR3 runs to 18 residues. In DNA, the CDR3 is TGTGCCAGCAGCTTGCGTAAAGAGGACAGAGCGCGAGAAGAGACCCAGTACTTC. Protein: CASSLRKEDRAREETQYF.

The table lists this clone with a few counts. V gene TRBV6-2 or TRBV6-3 combines with J gene TRBJ1-2; the match to TRBD1 covers 8 bases. Germline CDR1 and CDR2: MNHEY and SVGEGT. Unmatched junction bases numbered 8, after V lost 2 bases and J lost 0 bases. CDR3 size: 17 residues. CDR3 region: CASSYQGQGRANYGYTF. Here the CDR3 DNA reads TGTGCCAGCAGTTACCAAGGACAGGGACGTGCTAACTATGGCTACACCTTC.